This T cell receptor (beta chain) stems from a study of T cells in Graves' hyperthyroidism and ophthalmopathy. Findings of the study overall: Most expanded thyroid clonotypes above 0.001 also appeared in blood.

Amplification of TCR beta CDR3 regions was performed using RNA transcripts as template. HTBI primers were employed in a first-round RT-PCR of the TCR CDR3. TCRdb itself ran the multiplex PCR reads through MiXCR, one entry per CDR3 protein. The sample comprises approximately 510,000 distinct CDR3 sequences, 46% of which are singletons, and around 47% rests with the top ten. CDR1 and CDR2 (germline): SGHTA, FQGNSA. The CDR3 is 14 amino acids. V lost 5 bases and J 5 bases, leaving 12 bases between the germline ends. Concerning this clonotype: Its target is not known.

Uncontrolled infection, other autoimmune disease, pregnancy or lactation led to exclusion. Diagnosing involved the use of clinical symptoms, serum thyroxine and TRAb, thyroid ultrasound and orbital computed tomography. The sequence came from an adult woman with Graves' disease, either hyperthyroidism or ophthalmopathy (not recorded which). Material: peripheral blood or thyroid tissue (not recorded which). The V call is TRBV7-2, the J call TRBJ2-2; no firm D call. CDR3 sequence: CASSPRVGTGELFF. The CDR3 nucleotides read TGTGCCAGCAGCCCGCGCGTGGGGACCGGGGAGCTGTTTTTT.